A single sample gave rise to the 24 T cell receptor beta chains below, sequenced in a study of blood T cell repertoires in COVID-19 (dated by TCRdb to the early 2020s). Libraries were built with the immunoSEQ multiplex PCR assay. TCRdb retrieved this table from immuneACCESS and kept in-frame rearrangements only. Not all clones are present; in checked studies, unresolved V genes account for under half, and no reason is known for the remainder. A total of roughly 60,000 clones appear in this sample, more than 90% of them only once. Around 6% of the sample is in the top ten clones. Sequences were obtained from peripheral blood. Source of these receptors: a human donor in a cohort sampled during active COVID-19.

This chain connects TRBV5-1 to TRBJ2-2; 9 positions match TRBD2. The junction had 7 bases not matched to a gene; V was cut back by 4 bases and J by 6 bases. The CDR3 consists of 15 residues. Germline CDR1 SGHRS, CDR2 YFSETQ. The CDR3 bases are TGCGCCAGCAGCCTCGTGGCGGGAGGGCCCGGGGAGCTGTTTTTT. Translating it yields CASSLVAGGPGELFF.

This sequence joins TRBV9 and TRBJ2-2; 9 nucleotides match TRBD2. Germline V lookup: CDR1 SGDLS, CDR2 YYNGEE. The trim removed 0 bases at V and 4 bases at J, leaving 4 bases unmatched. The CDR3 extends over 16 amino acids. In DNA, the CDR3 is TGTGCCAGCAGCGTAGGCGGGAGGGCCGGCACCGGGGAGCTGTTTTTT. Protein sequence: CASSVGGRAGTGELFF. The full variable domain, in which reference TRBV9 and TRBJ2-2 provide the parts outside the CDR3, is DSGVTQTPKHLITATGQRVTLRCSPRSGDLSVYWYQQSLDQGLQFLIQYYNGEERAKGNILERFSAQQFPDLHSELNLSSLELGDSALYFCASSVGGRAGTGELFFGEGSRLTVL.

Points on this clone: A junction boundary mismatches the germline segment, possibly from a read error. J is TRBJ2-3 and V is TRBV23-1; D might be TRBD1 (7 bases). TRBV23-1 is designated an ORF whose function remains uncertain. CDR3 length: 12 amino acids. The CDR3 nucleotides read TGCGCCGGAAAGGACCGGGGGACAGTGGTAGGTTTT. Translated: CAGKDRGTVVGF.

On this clone itself: One junction end does not reproduce the germline sequence, and a read error may be involved. This chain links TRBV9 with TRBJ2-5; D gene unclear. The CDR3 sequence is 14 residues long. Germline values: CDR1 SGDLS, CDR2 YYNGEE. For the CDR3, the DNA is TGTGCCAGCAGCGTAGGAGGCCTACAAGAGGCCCAGTACTTC. Its protein is CASSVGGLQEAQYF.

The rearrangement uses TRBV30 and TRBJ2-1; perhaps TRBD2 as D (6 bases). Trimming took 4 bases from V and 2 from J, leaving 9 bases between them. In germline, CDR1 is GTSNPN, CDR2 SVGIG (reference sequence). CDR3 length: 13 amino acids. For the CDR3, the DNA is TGTGCCTGGACTAGCGATACCTACAATGAGCAGTTCTTC. This codes for CAWTSDTYNEQFF.

The chain joins TRBV12-3 or TRBV12-4 to TRBJ2-7, with D tentatively TRBD1 (5 bases). The CDR3 contains 13 residues. V was clipped by 7 bases and J by 3 bases, with 13 bases between them. The CDR3 is CASTLTGHYEQYF. The CDR3 nucleotides read TGTGCCAGCACCCTAACTGGACACTACGAGCAGTACTTC.

The chain carries TRBV6-2 or TRBV6-3 and TRBJ1-5; TRBD1 might be the D (5 bases). This CDR3 is 17 amino acids long. Trimming removed 0 bases from V and 11 bases from J, with 23 bases in between. Germline CDR1 reads MNHEY; CDR2 reads SVGEGT. CDR3 DNA: TGTGCCAGCAGTTACTCCGCTACCGGGACTCTCCATATTACCCAGCATTTT. This gives the protein CASSYSATGTLHITQHF.

The CDR3 here is CSAEHNEQFF. The CDR3 DNA reads as TGCAGTGCTGAGCACAATGAGCAGTTCTTC. The chain employs TRBV20-1 and TRBJ2-1; D not resolved. The CDR3 is 10 residues long. Germline CDR1 is DFQATT and CDR2 is SNEGSKA (reference sequence). V lost 5 bases and J lost 5, with 4 bases in between.

This clone was counted once. This chain links TRBV12-3 or TRBV12-4 with TRBJ1-2; D uncertain. This CDR3 spans 13 amino acids. The V end lost 3 bases, the J end lost 3 bases, and 8 bases lay between the germline ends. This CDR3 is CASSFVADYGYTF. CDR3 nucleotides: TGTGCCAGCAGTTTCGTGGCGGACTATGGCTACACCTTC.

The chain couples TRBV3-1 (or the pseudogene TRBV3-2) to TRBJ2-7; no clear D. V gave up 1 base and J gave up 5 bases, with 12 bases separating them. Germline CDR1 LGHDT, CDR2 YNNKEL (reference sequence). CDR3 size: 14 residues. CDR3 sequence: CASSQARFPHEQYF. In DNA form, the CDR3 reads TGTGCCAGCAGCCAAGCCAGGTTTCCCCACGAGCAGTACTTC.

The J gene is TRBJ1-1, the V gene TRBV18; 7 nucleotides match TRBD1. Germline V gene sequence: CDR1 KGHSH, CDR2 LQKENI. Germline trimming cut 4 bases from V and 2 bases from J; bases unmatched to any gene: 4. CDR3 size: 14 residues. The CDR3 DNA sequence: TGTGCCAGCTCACGGTCAGGGGGAAACACTGAAGCTTTCTTT. This encodes CASSRSGGNTEAFF.

V usage is TRBV7-9 and J usage is TRBJ1-2, with 7 positions matching TRBD1. Germline lookup yields CDR1 SEHNR and CDR2 FQNEAQ (reference sequence). The CDR3 is made up of 14 amino acids. With 4 bases clipped from V and 4 bases from J, the junction kept 6 bases outside the gene matches. The CDR3, as DNA: TGTGCCAGCAGCTCCGGGACAGACCTCTATGGCTACACCTTC. Translating gives CASSSGTDLYGYTF.

V is TRBV7-3 and J is TRBJ2-1; 7 bases agree with TRBD2. The CDR3 is 13 residues long. Germline loops: CDR1 SGHTA, CDR2 FQGTGA. The V and J ends lost 5 bases and 5 bases, in that order; junction bases with no gene match: 3. CDR3 DNA: TGTGCCAGCAGCCACGGGACTAACAATGAGCAGTTCTTC. It yields the protein CASSHGTNNEQFF.

The chain uses TRBV6-6 and TRBJ2-3, with D perhaps matching TRBD1 (6 bases). V was pared by 7 bases and J by 4 bases, with 9 bases between. The CDR3 extends over 12 amino acids. Germline-derived CDR1 and CDR2 are MNHNY and SVGAGI (reference sequence). CDR3 loop: CASTRGPDTQYF. The DNA for the CDR3 is TGTGCCAGCACCAGGGGTCCAGATACGCAGTATTTT.

The chain is built from TRBV12-3 or TRBV12-4 and TRBJ2-7; no firm D call. V was trimmed by 3 bases and J by 6 bases, leaving 6 bases between them. This CDR3 contains 11 residues. Here the CDR3 reads CASSFGLEQYF. CDR3 bases: TGTGCCAGCAGTTTTGGGCTCGAGCAGTACTTC.

The chain links TRBV5-1 to TRBJ2-3; 8 nucleotides line up with TRBD2. With 0 bases clipped from V and 7 bases from J, the junction kept 7 bases outside the gene matches. This CDR3 spans 15 amino acids. Germline CDR1 and CDR2: SGHRS and YFSETQ. This CDR3 reads CASSLAPGGTNTQYF. DNA for the CDR3: TGCGCCAGCAGCTTGGCACCGGGGGGGACCAATACGCAGTATTTT.

The J gene is TRBJ1-5, the V gene TRBV7-8, with D unclear. With 2 bases removed from V and 3 bases from J, the gap between germline ends came to 17 bases. This CDR3 has 17 amino acids. The germline V gene encodes CDR1 SGHVS and CDR2 FQNEAQ. The CDR3 DNA follows: TGTGCCAGCAGCTTAACTCCGGGTGGACTTGCCAATCAGCCCCAGCATTTT. Protein: CASSLTPGGLANQPQHF.

This clone came up once. This chain uses TRBV4-2 with TRBJ2-1; D is possibly TRBD2 (5 bases). This CDR3 region has 16 residues. The V gene's germline CDR1 is LGHNA and CDR2 YNFKEQ. Trimming cost V 0 bases and J 0 bases, with 9 bases left between them. The CDR3 is CASSQDSGSSYNEQFF. CDR3 nucleotides: TGTGCCAGCAGCCAAGATTCGGGGAGCTCCTACAATGAGCAGTTCTTC.

This clone was picked up one time. The chain joins TRBV4-1 to TRBJ2-7; 8 nucleotides line up with TRBD1. CDR3 length: 16 amino acids. CDR1 and CDR2 (germline): MGHRA, YSYEKL. V was clipped by 6 bases and J by 8 bases; unmatched bases: 18. CDR3 DNA sequence: TGCGCCAGCAGTTTAAGATCGGGACAGGACCCTAACAAGCAGTACTTC. Its translation: CASSLRSGQDPNKQYF.

Only one count was recorded for this clone. The genes are TRBV25-1 and TRBJ2-5; 9 bases are shared with TRBD1. V shed 8 bases and J 0 bases; nucleotides not matched to a gene: 13. The length of the CDR3 is 17 residues. Germline V gene sequence: CDR1 MGHDK, CDR2 SYGVNS. The CDR3 protein is CASRGQGRDDHQETQYF. CDR3 sequence (DNA): TGTGCCAGCCGCGGACAGGGGAGAGATGACCACCAAGAGACCCAGTACTTC. Full variable domain (rest looked up from reference TRBV25-1 and TRBJ2-5): EADIYQTPRYLVIGTGKKITLECSQTMGHDKMYWYQQDPGMELHLIHYSYGVNSTEKGDLSSESTVSRIRTEHFPLTLESARPSHTSQYLCASRGQGRDDHQETQYFGPGTRLLVL.

The CDR3 reads CASSYSRRGRAGTYEQYF. The DNA for the CDR3 is TGTGCCAGCAGTTACTCGAGGCGCGGGCGAGCGGGGACCTACGAGCAGTACTTC. The rearrangement links TRBV6-2 or TRBV6-3 to TRBJ2-7, with TRBD2 identical over 7 bases. Trimming at V came to 0 bases and at J to 2 bases, leaving 13 bases not matched to a gene. The CDR3 runs 18 residues. Germline V gene lookup returns CDR1 MNHEY and CDR2 SVGEGT.

The gene calls are TRBV25-1 and TRBJ1-2, with D possibly TRBD1 on 6 matching bases. The ends were cut back, 5 bases at V and 4 bases at J, with 23 bases in the middle. The CDR3 is 17 residues long. The V gene's germline CDR1 is MGHDK and CDR2 SYGVNS. The CDR3 DNA reads TGTGCCAGCAGTTCACATTTGAAGCACGACAGGCTCTATGGCTACACCTTC. Its translation is CASSSHLKHDRLYGYTF.

The chain carries TRBV15 and TRBJ1-1, with TRBD1 matching over 9 bases. With V trimmed by 5 bases and J by 10 bases, 8 bases remained unmatched. This CDR3 has 13 residues. Looked up from germline, CDR1 is LNHNV and CDR2 is YYDKDF (reference sequence). CDR3 protein: CATSGNRGRRAFF. CDR3 DNA: TGTGCCACCAGCGGCAACAGGGGGCGTAGAGCTTTCTTT.

This chain uses TRBV18 with TRBJ1-1; 8 nucleotides align to TRBD1. Unmatched junction bases numbered 8, after V lost 3 bases and J lost 8 bases. The CDR3 has 14 amino acids. Per germline, CDR1 KGHSH and CDR2 LQKENI. The CDR3 protein is CASSPSGTGREAFF. In DNA form, the CDR3 reads TGTGCCAGCTCACCTTCCGGGACAGGAAGAGAAGCTTTCTTT.